Below, one T cell receptor beta chain is given with its context. There is no known antigen for this receptor. No quality values exist for individual bases; no much larger clone is one base distant. This entry belongs to a study of blood T cell repertoires in COVID-19 (dated by TCRdb to 2018 to 2020). Notes on the research overall: Samples from collaborators originated in the United States, Italy and Spain and spanned both the acute and convalescent phases of COVID-19. A freely available public database, intended as a resource for researchers studying the immune response to SARS-CoV-2, is where the repertoires were released. A de-identified subject ID, COVID-19 status, age in years and sex were almost always included in the sample metadata. The material from the prospective study consisted of cDNA or gDNA derived from T cells, B-cell-depleted T cells, or PBMCs. Subjects who had been exposed to COVID-19, were actively infected with it, or had recovered from it provided the deeply sampled blood TCRbeta repertoires that made up the dataset. Where available, HLA class I and class II types were taken from metadata supplied by the sample provider and were not determined by assay-based typing. Samples were obtained from the ongoing ImmuneRACE study (first 160 participants) and from 1,000 to 1,500 subjects provided by 6 global collaborators. Results and caveats for the whole study, not just this receptor: How much clinical and demographic metadata was included differed by source and by participant, and the metadata was provided uncurated.

CDR1 and CDR2 were assigned from the germline V gene as SNHLY and FYNNEI. Trimming removed 4 bases from V and 7 bases from J; the gene matches leave 9 bases unexplained. From the cysteine up to the phenylalanine, the CDR3 has a length of 14 residues. The read is trimmed to its CDR3 DNA, 42 bases read in frame from base 1. The immunoSEQ Assay, a bias-controlled multiplex PCR, was used to amplify TCRbeta CDR3 regions from genomic DNA. The source study handled its data this way. The number of nucleated cells in each sample was estimated by amplification of reference gene primers within the assay. To quantify the absolute abundance of each unique TCRbeta CDR3 rearrangement, sequence reads were collapsed and filtered. For each sample, productive Simpson clonality was calculated as the square root of Simpson's diversity index over productive rearrangements. TCRdb re-hosts the immuneACCESS table, in-frame sequences only. Its copies lack some clones; in the studies checked, an unresolved V gene accounts for under half of them, and the cause for the rest is not known. D and trimming come from the DNA, and the V and J calls and clone size come from that table. This sample holds tens of thousands of clones; roughly 85% were observed only once. The top ten clones comprise about 25% of the sample.

Each collaborating institution followed its own protocols to collect whole blood in K2EDTA tubes. For TCRbeta analysis, collaborators shipped samples as frozen whole blood, isolated PBMCs, or DNA extracted from either of those sample types. The sample consisted of peripheral blood. The sequence came from a man in his sixties with active or convalescent COVID-19. The chain employs TRBV2 and TRBJ2-7; 8 central bases correspond to TRBD1. The sequence in DNA is TGTGCCAGCAGTGCAAGGACAGGGATGGGGGAGCAGTACTTC. The resulting protein is CASSARTGMGEQYF.